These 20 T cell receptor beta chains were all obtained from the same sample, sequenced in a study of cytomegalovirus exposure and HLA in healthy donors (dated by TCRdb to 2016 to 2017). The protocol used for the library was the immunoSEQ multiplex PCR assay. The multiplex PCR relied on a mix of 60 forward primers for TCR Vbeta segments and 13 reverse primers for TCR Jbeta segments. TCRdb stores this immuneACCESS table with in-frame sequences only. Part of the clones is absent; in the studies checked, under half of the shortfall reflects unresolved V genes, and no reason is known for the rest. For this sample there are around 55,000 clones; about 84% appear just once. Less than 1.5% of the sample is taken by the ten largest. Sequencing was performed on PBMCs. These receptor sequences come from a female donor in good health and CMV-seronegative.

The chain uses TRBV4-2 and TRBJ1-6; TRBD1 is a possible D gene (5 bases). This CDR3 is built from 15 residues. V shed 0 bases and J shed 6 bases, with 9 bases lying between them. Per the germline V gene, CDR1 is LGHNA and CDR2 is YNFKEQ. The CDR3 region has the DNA TGTGCCAGCAGCCAAGAGGCCAGGGCTAATTCACCCCTCCACTTT. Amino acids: CASSQEARANSPLHF.

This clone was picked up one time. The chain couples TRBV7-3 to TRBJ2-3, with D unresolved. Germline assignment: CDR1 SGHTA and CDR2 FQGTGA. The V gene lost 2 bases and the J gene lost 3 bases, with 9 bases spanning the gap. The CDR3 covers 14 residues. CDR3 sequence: CASSLRSNTDTQYF. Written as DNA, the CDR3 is TGTGCCAGCAGCTTACGGTCGAATACAGATACGCAGTATTTT.

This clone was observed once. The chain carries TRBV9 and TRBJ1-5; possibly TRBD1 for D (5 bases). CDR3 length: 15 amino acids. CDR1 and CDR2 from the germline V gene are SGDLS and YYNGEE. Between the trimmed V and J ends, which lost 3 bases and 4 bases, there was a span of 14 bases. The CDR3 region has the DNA TGTGCCAGCAGCGCGGGGGTCAGTTCTAATCAGCCCCAGCATTTT. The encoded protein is CASSAGVSSNQPQHF.

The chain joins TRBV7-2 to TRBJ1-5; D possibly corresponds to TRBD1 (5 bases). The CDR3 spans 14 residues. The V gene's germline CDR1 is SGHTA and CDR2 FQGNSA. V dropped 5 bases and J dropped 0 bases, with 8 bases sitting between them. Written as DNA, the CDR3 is TGTGCCAGCAGCCCCGACAGTAGCAATCAGCCCCAGCATTTT. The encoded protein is CASSPDSSNQPQHF.

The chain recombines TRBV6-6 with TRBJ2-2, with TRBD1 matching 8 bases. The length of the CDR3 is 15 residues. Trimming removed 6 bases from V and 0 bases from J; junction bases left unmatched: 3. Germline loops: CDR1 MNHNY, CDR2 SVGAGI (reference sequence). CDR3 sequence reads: CASSWTGPNTGELFF. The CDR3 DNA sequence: TGTGCCAGCAGCTGGACAGGGCCGAACACCGGGGAGCTGTTTTTT.

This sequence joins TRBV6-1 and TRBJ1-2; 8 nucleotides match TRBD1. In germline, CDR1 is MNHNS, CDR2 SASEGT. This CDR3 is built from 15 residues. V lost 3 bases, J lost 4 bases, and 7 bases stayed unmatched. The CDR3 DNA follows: TGTGCCAGCAGTGACAGACAGGGGTTGGGCTATGGCTACACCTTC. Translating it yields CASSDRQGLGYGYTF.

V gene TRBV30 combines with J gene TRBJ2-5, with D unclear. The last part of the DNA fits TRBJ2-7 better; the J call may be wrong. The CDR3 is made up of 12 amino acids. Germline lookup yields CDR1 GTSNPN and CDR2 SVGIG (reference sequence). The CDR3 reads CAWSLQFSEQYF. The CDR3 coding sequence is TGTGCCTGGAGCCTACAGTTTAGCGAGCAGTACTTC.

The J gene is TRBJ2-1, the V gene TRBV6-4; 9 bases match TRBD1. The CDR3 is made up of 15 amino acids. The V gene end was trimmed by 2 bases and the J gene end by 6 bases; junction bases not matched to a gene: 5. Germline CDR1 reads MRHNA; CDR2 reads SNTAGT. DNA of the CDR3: TGTGCCAGCAGTGACCAGGGACAGGGCTCCAATGAGCAGTTCTTC. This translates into CASSDQGQGSNEQFF.

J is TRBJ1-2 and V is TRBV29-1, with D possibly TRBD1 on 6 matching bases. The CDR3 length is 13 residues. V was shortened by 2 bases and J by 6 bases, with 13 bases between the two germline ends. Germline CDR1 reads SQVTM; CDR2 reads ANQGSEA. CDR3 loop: CSVEQTGLNGYTF. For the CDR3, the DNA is TGCAGCGTTGAACAAACAGGGCTGAATGGCTACACCTTC.

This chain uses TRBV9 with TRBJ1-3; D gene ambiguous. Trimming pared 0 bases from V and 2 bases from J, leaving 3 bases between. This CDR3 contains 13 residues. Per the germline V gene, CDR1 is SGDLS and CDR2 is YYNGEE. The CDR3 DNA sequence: TGTGCCAGCAGCGTAGGGCCTGGAAACACCATATATTTT. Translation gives CASSVGPGNTIYF.

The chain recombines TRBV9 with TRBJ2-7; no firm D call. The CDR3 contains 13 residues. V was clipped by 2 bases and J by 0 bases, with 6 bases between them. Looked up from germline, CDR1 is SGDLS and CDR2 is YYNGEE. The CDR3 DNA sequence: TGTGCCAGCAGCGTTGACACCTCCTACGAGCAGTACTTC. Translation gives CASSVDTSYEQYF.

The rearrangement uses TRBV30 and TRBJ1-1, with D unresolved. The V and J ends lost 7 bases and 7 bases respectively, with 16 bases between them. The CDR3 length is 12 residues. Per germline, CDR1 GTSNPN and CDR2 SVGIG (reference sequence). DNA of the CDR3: TGTGCCTCCCATGGAGAGCCTATTGAAGCTTTCTTT. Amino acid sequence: CASHGEPIEAFF.

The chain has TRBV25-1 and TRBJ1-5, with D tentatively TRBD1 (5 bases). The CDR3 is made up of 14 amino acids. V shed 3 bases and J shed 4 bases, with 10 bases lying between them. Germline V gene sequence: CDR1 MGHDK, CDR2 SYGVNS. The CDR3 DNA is TGTGCCAGCAGTGAGGCCCGGGGGAATCAGCCCCAGCATTTT. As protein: CASSEARGNQPQHF. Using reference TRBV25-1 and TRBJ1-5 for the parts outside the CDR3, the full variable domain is EADIYQTPRYLVIGTGKKITLECSQTMGHDKMYWYQQDPGMELHLIHYSYGVNSTEKGDLSSESTVSRIRTEHFPLTLESARPSHTSQYLCASSEARGNQPQHFGDGTRLSIL.

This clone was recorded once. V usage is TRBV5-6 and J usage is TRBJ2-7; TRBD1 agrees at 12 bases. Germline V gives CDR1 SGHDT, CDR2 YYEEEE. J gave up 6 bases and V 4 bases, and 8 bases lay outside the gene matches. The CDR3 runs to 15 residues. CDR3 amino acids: CASSISGTGGSEQYF. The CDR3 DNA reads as TGTGCCAGCAGCATATCCGGGACAGGGGGCAGCGAGCAGTACTTC.

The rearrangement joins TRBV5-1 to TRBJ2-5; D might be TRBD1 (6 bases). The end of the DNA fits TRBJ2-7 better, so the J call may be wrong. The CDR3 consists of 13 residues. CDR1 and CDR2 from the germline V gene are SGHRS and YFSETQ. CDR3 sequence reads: CASSLDRAAEQYF. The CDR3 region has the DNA TGCGCCAGCAGCTTGGACAGGGCGGCCGAGCAGTACTTC.

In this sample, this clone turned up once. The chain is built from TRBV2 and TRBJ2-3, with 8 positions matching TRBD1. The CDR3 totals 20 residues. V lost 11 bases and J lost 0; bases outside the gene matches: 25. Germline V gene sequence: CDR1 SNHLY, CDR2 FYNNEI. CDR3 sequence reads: CAGRPVNIPRGHSSTDTQYF. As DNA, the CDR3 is TGTGCCGGCCGGCCAGTCAACATCCCCAGGGGGCATTCTAGCACAGATACGCAGTATTTT.

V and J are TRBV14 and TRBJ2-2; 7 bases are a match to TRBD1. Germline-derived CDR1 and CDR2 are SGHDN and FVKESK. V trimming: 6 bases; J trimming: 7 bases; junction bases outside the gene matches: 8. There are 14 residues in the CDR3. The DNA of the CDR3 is TGTGCCAGCAGGGAGACAGGGACGGGCGGGGAGCTGTTTTTT. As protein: CASRETGTGGELFF. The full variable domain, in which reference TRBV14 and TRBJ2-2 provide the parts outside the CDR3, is EAGVTQFPSHSVIEKGQTVTLRCDPISGHDNLYWYRRVMGKEIKFLLHFVKESKQDESGMPNNRFLAERTGGTYSTLKVQPAELEDSGVYFCASRETGTGGELFFGEGSRLTVL.

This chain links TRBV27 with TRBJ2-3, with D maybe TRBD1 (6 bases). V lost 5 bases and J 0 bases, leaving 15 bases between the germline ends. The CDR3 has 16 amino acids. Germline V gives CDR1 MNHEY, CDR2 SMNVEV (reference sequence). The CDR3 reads CASSPLGGPSTDTQYF. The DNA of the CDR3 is TGTGCCAGCAGTCCCCTTGGGGGCCCTAGCACAGATACGCAGTATTTT.

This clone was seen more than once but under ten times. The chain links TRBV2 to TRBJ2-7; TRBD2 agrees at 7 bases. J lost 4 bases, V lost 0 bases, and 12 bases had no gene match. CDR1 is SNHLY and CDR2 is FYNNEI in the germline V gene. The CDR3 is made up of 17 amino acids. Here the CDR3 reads CASSEAWGGGTMYEQYF. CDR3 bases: TGTGCCAGCAGTGAAGCGTGGGGCGGGGGAACTATGTACGAGCAGTACTTC.

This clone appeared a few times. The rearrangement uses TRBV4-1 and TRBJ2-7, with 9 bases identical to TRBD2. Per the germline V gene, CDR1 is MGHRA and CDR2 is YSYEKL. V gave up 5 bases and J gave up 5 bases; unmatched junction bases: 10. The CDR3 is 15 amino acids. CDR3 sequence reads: CASSVSGTSFNEQYF. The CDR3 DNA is TGCGCCAGCAGCGTTTCCGGGACTAGCTTTAACGAGCAGTACTTC.